The 16 T cell receptor beta chains listed next were all sequenced from one sample in a study of cytomegalovirus exposure and HLA in healthy donors. Use of 60 Vbeta and 13 Jbeta primers characterized the PCR. Clones were sequenced by immunoSEQ multiplex PCR, and TCRdb holds only the in-frame ones, with some missing. The sample carries roughly 190,000 clones, about four fifths recorded once. The sequenced material came from PBMCs. These receptors all come from a woman aged 35 to 49 in good health and CMV-seronegative.

This clone was seen more than once but under ten times. The chain has TRBV27 and TRBJ2-1, with 9 bases that match TRBD2. The V gene's germline CDR1 is MNHEY and CDR2 SMNVEV (reference sequence). There are 11 residues in the CDR3. This CDR3 is CVAGAYNEQFF. Here the CDR3 DNA reads TGTGTAGCGGGGGCTTACAATGAGCAGTTCTTC.

This clone was counted a few times. The rearrangement links TRBV7-9 to TRBJ2-7, with D possibly TRBD2 on 5 matching bases. Trimming took 3 bases from V and 2 from J, leaving 17 bases between them. CDR3 length equals 16 residues. The germline V gene encodes CDR1 SEHNR and CDR2 FQNEAQ (reference sequence). CDR3: CASSFASWTATYEQYF. CDR3 coding DNA: TGTGCCAGCAGCTTCGCATCCTGGACTGCGACCTACGAGCAGTACTTC.

The chain recombines TRBV15 with TRBJ1-1; weak D call: TRBD1 (5 bases). The CDR3 contains 15 residues. V was shortened by 0 bases and J by 4 bases, with 12 bases between the two germline ends. Germline values: CDR1 LNHNV, CDR2 YYDKDF (reference sequence). This chain's CDR3 is CATSRDPGGGTEAFF. The CDR3 DNA follows: TGTGCCACCAGCAGAGATCCCGGCGGGGGCACTGAAGCTTTCTTT.

V is TRBV19 and J is TRBJ1-3; no clear D. The V end lost 7 bases, the J end lost 0 bases, and 7 bases lay between the germline ends. Germline V gene sequence: CDR1 LNHDA, CDR2 SQIVND (reference sequence). CDR3 length equals 13 residues. The CDR3, as DNA: TGTGCCAGTATGCGGTACTCTGGAAACACCATATATTTT. It translates to CASMRYSGNTIYF.

The CDR3 loop reads CASSLSRRGEKLFF. CDR3 DNA sequence: TGTGCCAGCAGTCTAAGCAGGAGGGGTGAAAAACTGTTTTTT. The chain couples TRBV27 to TRBJ1-4; possibly TRBD1 for D (5 bases). Germline V gene sequence: CDR1 MNHEY, CDR2 SMNVEV (reference sequence). The CDR3 runs 14 residues. The germline V and J ends were trimmed by 5 bases and 7 bases, with 14 bases remaining between them.

This chain uses TRBV27 with TRBJ2-3; 8 bases line up with TRBD2. The CDR3 loop spans 16 amino acids. V was pared by 4 bases and J by 0 bases, with 6 bases of the junction left unmatched. Germline CDR1 and CDR2: MNHEY and SMNVEV (reference sequence). The CDR3 DNA reads as TGTGCCAGCAGTTCCCCCTCTAGCGGGAGCACAGATACGCAGTATTTT. It is translated as CASSSPSSGSTDTQYF.

This clone was counted once. This chain connects TRBV19 to TRBJ1-4, with TRBD1 as a possible D gene (6 bases). Germline V gene data show CDR1 as LNHDA and CDR2 as SQIVND (reference sequence). The ends were cut back, 5 bases at V and 8 bases at J, with 9 bases in the middle. The CDR3 is 12 residues long. CDR3 residues: CASSSQGEKLFF. In DNA, the CDR3 is TGTGCCAGTAGTTCGCAGGGGGAAAAACTGTTTTTT.

This clone appeared a few times. The chain uses TRBV11-1 and TRBJ2-5, with 11 bases matching TRBD2. Per the germline V gene, CDR1 is SGHAT and CDR2 is FQDESV (reference sequence). J gave up 1 base and V 5 bases, and 6 bases lay outside the gene matches. The CDR3 is made up of 16 amino acids. The CDR3 sequence is CASSVRTSGFQETQYF. CDR3 nucleotide sequence: TGTGCCAGCAGCGTAAGGACTAGCGGGTTCCAAGAGACCCAGTACTTC.

This chain links TRBV7-2 with TRBJ2-5, with D uncertain. The CDR3 runs to 13 residues. Between the trimmed V and J ends, which lost 5 bases and 4 bases, there was a span of 11 bases. The V gene's germline CDR1 is SGHTA and CDR2 FQGNSA. In DNA form, the CDR3 reads TGTGCCAGCAGCACCAGCCGGAGAGAGACCCAGTACTTC. Amino acids: CASSTSRRETQYF.

This clone was counted a single time. The V and J genes are TRBV11-3 and TRBJ2-7, with TRBD2 as a possible D gene (6 bases). Germline V gives CDR1 SGHNT, CDR2 YENEEA. Trimming took 1 base from V and 2 from J, leaving 12 bases between them. This CDR3 has 15 residues. CDR3 sequence: CASSLVGLPTYEQYF. The CDR3 coding sequence is TGTGCCAGCAGCTTAGTCGGACTACCAACCTACGAGCAGTACTTC.

The V and J genes are TRBV9 and TRBJ1-2, with D perhaps matching TRBD1 (6 bases). Trimming removed 3 bases at V and 1 base at J, with 19 bases between. The CDR3 totals 17 residues. Germline-derived CDR1 and CDR2 are SGDLS and YYNGEE. The CDR3 loop reads CASSDRQANYLNYGYTF. The CDR3 region has the DNA TGTGCCAGCAGCGACAGACAGGCAAACTACCTTAACTATGGCTACACCTTC.

The chain combines TRBV7-2 with TRBJ2-1, with D perhaps matching TRBD1 (6 bases). The germline gives CDR1 SGHTA, CDR2 FQGNSA. The CDR3 has 15 amino acids. Trimming took off 5 bases at V and 2 bases at J, with 13 bases between the two ends. The CDR3 nucleotides read TGTGCCAGCAGCAAACCGAGACAGGCCTACAATGAGCAGTTCTTC. It codes for CASSKPRQAYNEQFF. The full variable domain, completed using reference TRBV7-2 and TRBJ2-1, is GAGVSQSPSNKVTEKGKDVELRCDPISGHTALYWYRQSLGQGLEFLIYFQGNSAPDKSGLPSDRFSAERTGGSVSTLTIQRTQQEDSAVYLCASSKPRQAYNEQFFGPGTRLTVL.

The CDR3 DNA follows: TGTGCCAGCACCGGCCAAGAGACCCAGTACTTC. Protein product: CASTGQETQYF. The chain uses TRBV27 and TRBJ2-5; unclear D gene. Per germline, CDR1 MNHEY and CDR2 SMNVEV (reference sequence). V shed 7 bases and J shed 1 base, with 4 bases lying between them. CDR3 length: 11 residues.

V gene TRBV12-5 combines with J gene TRBJ2-1; 7 bases map to TRBD1. CDR1 LGHNT and CDR2 FRNRAP come from the germline V gene. The CDR3 loop spans 18 amino acids. Unmatched junction bases numbered 11, after V lost 2 bases and J lost 1 base. CDR3 in DNA: TGTGCTAGTGGTTTGATCCCGAACTACAGGGGATCCTACAATGAGCAGTTCTTC. As protein: CASGLIPNYRGSYNEQFF.

This clone has just a few counts. The J gene is TRBJ1-1, the V gene TRBV19; no reliable D call. The CDR3 has 13 residues. Germline V gene lookup returns CDR1 LNHDA and CDR2 SQIVND (reference sequence). The ends were cut back, 7 bases at V and 1 base at J, with 10 bases in the middle. The CDR3 DNA is TGTGCCAGTACCTTCACATCGAACACTGAAGCTTTCTTT. As protein: CASTFTSNTEAFF. Combining the CDR3 with reference TRBV19 and TRBJ1-1 gives the whole variable domain DGGITQSPKYLFRKEGQNVTLSCEQNLNHDAMYWYRQDPGQGLRLIYYSQIVNDFQKGDIAEGYSVSREKKESFPLTVTSAQKNPTAFYLCASTFTSNTEAFFGQGTRLTVV.

This chain uses TRBV6-1 with TRBJ2-3, with 10 bases matching TRBD2. After removal of 3 bases from V and 1 base from J, the junction contained 4 bases not matched to a gene. CDR3 length: 16 amino acids. CDR1 and CDR2 (germline): MNHNS, SASEGT. The CDR3, as DNA: TGTGCCAGCAGTGAGACCCTAGCGGGGGGCACAGATACGCAGTATTTT. Its protein is CASSETLAGGTDTQYF.